The 15 T cell receptor beta chains reported below all come from one sample, sequenced in a study of CD8+CD57+ T cells in acquired aplastic anemia. Genomic DNA was employed as the template in profiling TCR beta VDJ and CDR3. In TCRdb, the reads were re-called with MiXCR into one record per CDR3 protein. The sample holds fewer than 250,000 distinct CDR3 sequences, around 59% seen once. The specimen was sorted CD4+, CD8+, or CD8+CD57+ T cells (not recorded which) from PBMCs. The receptors were sampled from a human donor in good health, serving as a control.

This clonotype was seen many times. The chain has TRBV12-3 or TRBV12-4 and TRBJ2-4; tentative D call: TRBD2 (6 bases). The CDR3 totals 11 residues. V was trimmed by 4 bases and J by 8 bases, leaving 6 bases between them. The CDR3 here is CASSWRDIQYF. As DNA, the CDR3 is TGTGCCAGCAGTTGGAGGGACATTCAGTACTTC.

The chain carries TRBV20-1 and TRBJ2-7; 7 positions match TRBD1. From germline, CDR1 is DFQATT and CDR2 SNEGSKA (reference sequence). The CDR3 length is 14 residues. J lost 0 bases, V lost 3 bases, and 5 bases had no gene match. The CDR3 is CSARIGTDSYEQYF. CDR3 bases: TGCAGTGCTAGGATCGGGACAGACTCCTACGAGCAGTACTTC.

In its sample, this clonotype was seen many times. The chain couples TRBV5-1 to TRBJ1-1; no definite D call. Germline-derived CDR1 and CDR2 are SGHRS and YFSETQ. V lost 0 bases and J 0 bases, leaving 18 bases between the germline ends. The CDR3 loop spans 18 amino acids. CDR3 sequence: CASSLVGPRETMNTEAFF. DNA for the CDR3: TGCGCCAGCAGCTTGGTCGGCCCCCGGGAGACGATGAACACTGAAGCTTTCTTT.

The chain carries TRBV6-2 or TRBV6-3 and TRBJ2-1; 14 bases map to TRBD2. The CDR3 runs to 16 residues. Trimming removed 4 bases from V and 8 bases from J; junction bases left unmatched: 7. The germline V gene encodes CDR1 MNHEY and CDR2 SVGEGT. As DNA, the CDR3 is TGTGCCAGCAGTTTACTCCGACTAGCGGGGGGGGATGAGCAGTTCTTC. Translated, it gives CASSLLRLAGGDEQFF.

This clonotype was observed a handful of times. This chain links TRBV29-1 with TRBJ2-7; D unclear. The CDR3 extends over 13 amino acids. From germline, CDR1 is SQVTM and CDR2 ANQGSEA. Deletions cut 3 bases from V and 0 bases from J, with 9 bases between. The CDR3 protein is CSVEGVSSYEQYF. In DNA, the CDR3 is TGCAGCGTTGAGGGCGTGAGCTCCTACGAGCAGTACTTC.

Details on this clonotype: At one end the junction does not follow the germline gene, possibly because of a read error. The chain has TRBV5-1 and TRBJ1-5, with 9 nucleotides matching TRBD1. The CDR3 covers 16 residues. Germline CDR1 is SGHRS and CDR2 is YFSETQ. The CDR3 spells CANSLDRTGGNQPQHF. CDR3 DNA: TGCGCCAACAGCTTGGATAGGACAGGGGGCAATCAGCCCCAGCATTTT.

The chain links TRBV7-6 to TRBJ1-2, with D uncertain. Per the germline V gene, CDR1 is SGHVS and CDR2 is FNYEAQ. V was cut by 5 bases and J by 10 bases, with 14 bases left in between. The CDR3 covers 12 residues. This chain's CDR3 is CASSPPGVDYTF. In DNA, the CDR3 is TGTGCCAGCAGCCCGCCTGGGGTGGACTACACCTTC. The entire variable domain, with the rest obtained from reference TRBV7-6 and TRBJ1-2, is as follows: GAGVSQSPRYKVTKRGQDVALRCDPISGHVSLYWYRQALGQGPEFLTYFNYEAQQDKSGLPNDRFSAERPEGSISTLTIQRTEQRDSAMYRCASSPPGVDYTFGSGTRLTVV.

The V call is TRBV5-1, the J call TRBJ2-1; D not resolved. This CDR3 has 14 residues. CDR1 and CDR2 from the germline V gene are SGHRS and YFSETQ. V was clipped by 0 bases and J by 6 bases, with 10 bases between them. CDR3: CASSLENNSNEQFF. CDR3 nucleotide sequence: TGCGCCAGCAGCTTGGAGAACAACAGCAATGAGCAGTTCTTC.

The chain joins TRBV7-9 to TRBJ1-4; D remains ambiguous. Germline lookup yields CDR1 SEHNR and CDR2 FQNEAQ (reference sequence). This CDR3 is 14 amino acids long. Trimming removed 6 bases at V and 7 bases at J, with 15 bases between. Here the CDR3 DNA reads TGTGCCAGCAGAGCCTGGACGGGCCGTGAAAAACTGTTTTTT. Residues: CASRAWTGREKLFF.

The table lists this clonotype with many counts. The chain has TRBV20-1 and TRBJ1-3; D is uncertain. Deletions cut 6 bases from V and 0 bases from J, with 15 bases between. The CDR3 is made up of 15 amino acids. CDR1 is DFQATT, CDR2 SNEGSKA, per germline (reference sequence). CDR3 in amino acids: CSATYGILSGNTIYF. CDR3 sequence (DNA): TGCAGTGCAACCTATGGCATTCTCTCTGGAAACACCATATATTTT.

This clonotype was detected ten times or more. V and J are TRBV19 and TRBJ1-4; a weak D match, TRBD1 (5 bases). Germline V CDR1 and CDR2: LNHDA, SQIVND (reference sequence). Trimming took off 2 bases at V and 5 bases at J, with 12 bases between the two ends. This CDR3 region has 15 residues. The CDR3 here is CASSIWTEGNEKLFF. CDR3 nucleotides: TGTGCCAGTAGTATATGGACCGAGGGGAATGAAAAACTGTTTTTT.

This clonotype was seen at least ten times. The chain links TRBV9 to TRBJ1-1; 8 nucleotides agree with TRBD1. In germline, CDR1 is SGDLS, CDR2 YYNGEE. CDR3 length equals 14 residues. Germline trimming cut 1 base from V and 4 bases from J; bases unmatched to any gene: 3. DNA for the CDR3: TGTGCCAGCAGCGTACAGGGGGCCAGCACTGAAGCTTTCTTT. This gives the protein CASSVQGASTEAFF.

This clonotype was found many times. This rearrangement joins TRBV5-1 to TRBJ1-1, with a tentative D call TRBD1 (6 bases). V was pared by 4 bases and J by 3 bases, with 16 bases between. Germline loops: CDR1 SGHRS, CDR2 YFSETQ. The CDR3 spans 15 residues. For the CDR3, the DNA is TGCGCCAGCAGCCTCCAGGGGAGAGGGGACACTGAAGCTTTCTTT. Protein: CASSLQGRGDTEAFF.

This clonotype was picked up many times. This rearrangement joins TRBV12-3 or TRBV12-4 to TRBJ2-5, with D hard to call. The CDR3 is made up of 13 amino acids. Trimming took 3 bases from V and 1 from J, leaving 6 bases between them. The DNA of the CDR3 is TGTGCCAGCAGTTTGCCGATCCAAGAGACCCAGTACTTC. The encoded protein is CASSLPIQETQYF.

J is TRBJ1-1 and V is TRBV7-8; D may be TRBD1 (6 bases). Germline assignment: CDR1 SGHVS and CDR2 FQNEAQ. Trimming removed 2 bases from V and 6 bases from J, with 10 bases in between. This CDR3 has 13 amino acids. The CDR3 DNA reads as TGTGCCAGCAGCTTATCAGAGGGGGCTGAAGCTTTCTTT. Amino acids: CASSLSEGAEAFF.